This entry is about one T cell receptor (beta chain). Its target is not known. These data are taken from a study of cytomegalovirus exposure and HLA in healthy donors. General observations from the study: Many donors carried some public TCRs, although rarity characterized most TCR sequences. Cytomegalovirus-associated TCR beta chains were listed, numbering over 150. It was reported that the classifier diagnosed cytomegalovirus status with high specificity and sensitivity in both the original and validation cohorts.

Trimming left V 9 bases short and J 4 bases short, with 18 bases between. This CDR3 is built from 14 residues. CDR1 and CDR2 from the germline V gene are LNHDA and SQIVND (reference sequence). Sequencing was performed with immunoSEQ multiplex PCR; in TCRdb, only in-frame clones are kept and a portion is missing. The sample has 150,000 to 200,000 clones, about 83% seen once. The clonotype was recovered from a woman under 40 in good health and CMV-seronegative. The specimen sequenced was PBMCs. This sequence joins TRBV19 and TRBJ1-1, with a weak D call TRBD1 (6 bases). DNA for the CDR3: TGTGCCAGGGGAATCACAGGGTCGCCCACTGAAGCTTTCTTT. Translation: CARGITGSPTEAFF.